This is a list of T cell receptor beta chains from one sample in a study of shared clonotypes between healthy human individuals. TCRdb's copy holds only in-frame clones and misses some; the assay was immunoSEQ multiplex PCR. There are about 1.1 million clones in the sample; approximately 80% occur only once, and about 0.89% lies in the top ten. Sequencing was done on a sample of memory CD4+ T cells from PBMCs. These receptors were obtained from a man aged 18 to 29 in good health. Some clones in this sample may be carry-over from other donors' samples. Each CDR3 is given with its conserved first and last residue. D genes are given only for firm matches. Only part of the rows carry a size: once, few, many, or a class if the clone is expanded.

j_call | d_call | v_call | clone_size | cdr3_length | cdr3_aa | cdr3_nt
TRBJ1-1 | . | TRBV5-1 | . | 12 | CASSPDLFEAFF | TGCGCCAGCAGCCCGGACCTGTTTGAAGCTTTCTTT
TRBJ1-2 | . | TRBV18 | . | 13 | CASSPSQDYGYTF | TGTGCCAGCTCACCCTCCCAGGACTATGGCTACACCTTC
TRBJ1-2 | . | TRBV28 | . | 12 | CASAPQGYGYTF | TGTGCCAGCGCCCCCCAGGGCTATGGCTACACCTTC
TRBJ2-1 | . | TRBV11-2 | . | 15 | CASSLGLASYNEQFF | TGTGCCAGCAGCTTAGGGCTAGCGTCCTACAATGAGCAGTTCTTC
TRBJ2-2 | . | TRBV7-3 | . | 14 | CASSLDRNTGELFF | TGTGCCAGCAGCTTGGACAGGAACACCGGGGAGCTGTTTTTT
TRBJ1-5 | TRBD1 | TRBV30 | . | 14 | CAWSRDRGGQPQHF | TGTGCCTGGAGTAGGGACAGGGGTGGACAGCCCCAGCATTTT
TRBJ2-5 | . | TRBV28 | . | 13 | CASSLISIETQYF | TGTGCCAGCAGTTTAATCTCCATAGAGACCCAGTACTTC
TRBJ1-2 | . | TRBV28 | few | 14 | CASSPPWGDSGYTF | TGTGCCAGCAGTCCTCCCTGGGGGGACTCGGGCTACACCTTC
TRBJ2-2 | . | TRBV11-2 | once | 14 | CASSLHGLVGELFF | TGTGCCAGCAGCTTACATGGGTTGGTGGGGGAGCTGTTTTTT
TRBJ2-7 | TRBD2 | TRBV5-1 | . | 14 | CASSQGLAGYEQYF | TGCGCCAGCAGCCAGGGACTAGCGGGATACGAGCAGTACTTC
TRBJ2-1 | . | TRBV11-3 | . | 13 | CASSYHREGEQFF | TGTGCCAGCAGCTACCACAGGGAAGGAGAGCAGTTCTTC
TRBJ1-1 | . | TRBV5-6 | . | 12 | CASSPIGQGAFF | TGTGCCAGCAGCCCGATAGGGCAGGGAGCTTTCTTT
TRBJ2-2 | . | TRBV11-2 | . | 16 | CASSLSPSRDTGELFF | TGTGCCAGCAGCTTAAGTCCTAGCAGAGACACCGGGGAGCTGTTTTTT
TRBJ1-2 | . | TRBV2 | . | 16 | CASSDPRGGGNYGYTF | TGTGCCAGCAGTGACCCCCGAGGGGGAGGAAACTATGGCTACACCTTC
TRBJ1-5 | . | TRBV7-2 | few | 14 | CASSLGYSNQPQHF | TGTGCCAGCAGCCTAGGATATAGCAATCAGCCCCAGCATTTT
TRBJ2-5 | . | TRBV6-5 | few | 15 | CASSYDTGTDETQYF | TGTGCCAGCAGTTACGACACAGGGACCGATGAGACCCAGTACTTC
TRBJ1-2 | TRBD1 | TRBV18 | . | 17 | CASSPMAGQVLNYGYTF | TGTGCCAGCTCACCAATGGCGGGACAGGTATTGAACTATGGCTACACCTTC
TRBJ2-2 | . | TRBV7-3 | . | 15 | CASSLNRDATGELFF | TGTGCCAGCAGCTTAAACAGGGATGCCACCGGGGAGCTGTTTTTT
TRBJ1-3 | . | TRBV28 | . | 15 | CASSSPAISGNTIYF | TGTGCCAGCAGTTCCCCGGCGATCTCTGGAAACACCATATATTTT
TRBJ1-1 | TRBD1 | TRBV29-1 | . | 13 | CSVERRTGAHAFF | TGCAGCGTTGAAAGACGGACAGGGGCGCATGCTTTCTTT
TRBJ2-7 | TRBD2 | TRBV2 | . | 15 | CASSEIGGRWYEQYF | TGTGCCAGCAGTGAAATAGGCGGGAGGTGGTACGAGCAGTACTTC
TRBJ2-1 | TRBD2 | TRBV7-8 | . | 19 | CASSLRTSGMSFSYNEQFF | TGTGCCAGCAGCCTGAGGACTAGCGGGATGAGTTTCTCCTACAATGAGCAGTTCTTC
TRBJ2-2 | . | TRBV27 | . | 13 | CASSLRETGELFF | TGTGCCAGCAGTTTAAGGGAAACCGGGGAGCTGTTTTTT
TRBJ1-4 | TRBD1 | TRBV5-1 | . | 18 | CASSLAGGFVATNEKLFF | TGCGCCAGCAGCTTGGCAGGGGGTTTCGTTGCAACTAATGAAAAACTGTTTTTT
TRBJ2-7 | TRBD2 | TRBV10-3 | few | 14 | CAISRTSGTYEQYF | TGTGCCATCAGCAGAACTAGCGGGACCTACGAGCAGTACTTC
TRBJ2-7 | TRBD1 | TRBV4-3 | medium-sized | 14 | CASSQRTGKYEQYF | TGCGCCAGCAGCCAACGGACAGGAAAATACGAGCAGTACTTC
TRBJ1-2 | TRBD1 | TRBV29-1 | once | 13 | CSALGTGAYGYTF | TGCAGCGCCCTCGGAACAGGGGCATATGGCTACACCTTC
TRBJ1-3 | TRBD1 | TRBV6-1 | once | 13 | CASTRDSGNTIYF | TGTGCCAGCACTCGGGACAGCGGAAACACCATATATTTT
TRBJ2-1 | TRBD2 | TRBV2 | . | 16 | CASSVTSGTTYNEQFF | TGTGCCAGCAGCGTAACTAGCGGGACAACCTACAATGAGCAGTTCTTC
TRBJ2-1 | TRBD2 | TRBV5-5 | . | 15 | CASSLAASGYNEQFF | TGTGCCAGCAGCTTGGCGGCTAGCGGCTACAATGAGCAGTTCTTC
TRBJ1-2 | TRBD1 | TRBV19 | . | 14 | CASSSRQGAYGYTF | TGTGCCAGTAGTAGCCGACAGGGGGCGTATGGCTACACCTTC
TRBJ2-3 | TRBD2 | TRBV5-1 | . | 15 | CASSVGSGRPDTQYF | TGCGCCAGCAGCGTAGGTAGCGGGAGACCAGATACGCAGTATTTT
TRBJ2-5 | . | TRBV5-1 | . | 14 | CASSRDGLPGTQYF | TGCGCCAGCAGCCGGGATGGACTACCAGGGACCCAGTACTTC
TRBJ2-1 | . | TRBV25-1 | once | 14 | CASSEVGRVNEQFF | TGTGCCAGCAGTGAAGTGGGCAGGGTGAATGAGCAGTTCTTC
TRBJ1-1 | . | TRBV2 | . | 11 | CASSVGSAQVF | TGTGCCAGCAGTGTTGGGTCAGCCCAGGTCTTT
TRBJ1-4 | . | TRBV9 | few | 14 | CASSVGGGDEKLFF | TGTGCCAGCAGCGTAGGCGGGGGGGACGAAAAACTGTTTTTT
TRBJ1-5 | TRBD1 | TRBV28 | once | 14 | CASIQGDFGQPQHF | TGTGCCAGCATCCAGGGGGATTTTGGTCAGCCCCAGCATTTT
TRBJ1-3 | . | TRBV5-1 | . | 17 | CASSLFDRTLPGNTIYF | TGCGCCAGCAGCTTGTTCGACAGGACTCTTCCTGGAAACACCATATATTTT
TRBJ1-1 | . | TRBV5-1 | . | 14 | CASTSFYSGNEAFF | TGCGCCAGCACCAGCTTTTACTCTGGAAATGAAGCTTTCTTT
TRBJ2-6 | TRBD1 | TRBV6-6 | . | 15 | CASNPDRAGANVLTF | TGTGCCAGCAATCCGGACAGGGCGGGGGCCAACGTCCTGACTTTC
TRBJ2-7 | TRBD1 | TRBV7-9 | . | 13 | CASHLRTGGEQYF | TGTGCCAGCCACCTGCGGACAGGGGGAGAGCAGTACTTC
TRBJ1-1 | . | TRBV30 | . | 16 | CARQGSAHWKSTEAFF | TGTGCCCGGCAGGGATCTGCCCACTGGAAAAGCACTGAAGCTTTCTTT
TRBJ1-1 | . | TRBV7-2 | few | 14 | CASSTYGQNTEAFF | TGTGCCAGCAGCACCTATGGACAGAACACTGAAGCTTTCTTT
TRBJ1-2 | . | TRBV28 | . | 13 | CASSLAGNYGYTF | TGTGCCAGCAGTTTAGCAGGGAACTATGGCTACACCTTC
TRBJ2-7 | . | TRBV9 | few | 14 | CASSVGGNSYEQYF | TGTGCCAGCAGCGTAGGGGGGAATTCCTACGAGCAGTACTTC
TRBJ2-2 | . | TRBV7-3 | . | 12 | CASRGATGELFF | TGTGCCAGCAGAGGTGCCACCGGGGAGCTGTTTTTT
TRBJ1-4 | . | TRBV2 | . | 14 | CASSEGTTNEKLFF | TGTGCCAGCAGTGAAGGGACAACTAATGAAAAACTGTTTTTT
TRBJ2-3 | . | TRBV2 | . | 15 | CASTPAGTDTDTQYF | TGTGCCAGCACTCCAGCGGGGACAGACACAGATACGCAGTATTTT
TRBJ2-3 | . | TRBV7-3 | once | 13 | CASSLRQADTQYF | TGTGCCAGCAGCTTAAGACAGGCAGATACGCAGTATTTT
TRBJ2-1 | TRBD2 | TRBV7-3 | once | 16 | CASSPRLAGVNNEQFF | TGTGCCAGCAGCCCCCGACTAGCGGGAGTAAACAATGAGCAGTTCTTC
TRBJ2-5 | . | TRBV5-1 | . | 14 | CASSATGRGETQYF | TGCGCCAGCAGCGCTACAGGGAGGGGAGAGACCCAGTACTTC
TRBJ1-2 | TRBD1 | TRBV19 | few | 12 | CASDRQGAGYTF | TGTGCCAGTGACCGACAGGGGGCTGGCTACACCTTC
TRBJ2-3 | . | TRBV9 | . | 15 | CASSDPDQSTDTQYF | TGTGCCAGCAGCGACCCGGACCAGAGCACAGATACGCAGTATTTT
TRBJ2-5 | TRBD2 | TRBV2 | . | 14 | CASWAGGPATSQYF | TGTGCCAGCTGGGCGGGAGGGCCTGCGACGTCCCAGTACTTC
TRBJ2-7 | . | TRBV5-6 | . | 14 | CASSFRGRDYEQYF | TGTGCCAGCAGCTTCCGGGGCAGGGACTACGAGCAGTACTTC
TRBJ2-1 | . | TRBV10-3 | . | 11 | CATRGGDEQFF | TGTGCCACCAGGGGCGGCGATGAGCAGTTCTTC
TRBJ2-3 | . | TRBV5-1 | . | 15 | CASSLSGTTTDTQYF | TGCGCCAGCAGCTTGTCCGGGACAACCACAGATACGCAGTATTTT